This T cell receptor beta chain was recorded in a study of kidney transplant recipient with SARS-CoV-2 infection. In this sample, this clonotype turned up many times. TCRdb processed the reads anew with MiXCR; each CDR3 protein has one entry. Among about 240,000 distinct CDR3 sequences listed, under 30% were seen once. Sequences were derived from a blood sample, sampled at baseline and on approximately day 120 from a kidney transplant recipient. The sequence derives from a male patient aged 30 to 40 who had COVID-19 and was a kidney transplant recipient. Some T cells may be the graft donor's.

The CDR3 bases are TGTGCCAGCAGCTTGGGAGGGAATGAGCAGTTCTTC. It yields the protein CASSLGGNEQFF. This chain connects TRBV5-4 to TRBJ2-1, with D perhaps matching TRBD2 (5 bases). Between the trimmed V and J ends, which lost 0 bases and 7 bases, there was a span of 5 bases. In germline, CDR1 is SGHNT, CDR2 YYREEE (reference sequence). CDR3 length: 12 amino acids.